This entry lists 27 T cell receptor beta chains sequenced from one sample in a study of HIV-infected patients and healthy controls. Around 500 ng RNA was reverse transcribed with alpha and beta constant-region primers. Alpha and beta chain libraries were made separately by chain-specific third strand synthesis with multiplexing indices. TCRdb redid the calling of the 5' RACE reads with MiXCR, one entry per CDR3 protein. The sample has some 8,900 distinct CDR3 sequences, over 7.5% seen once. Follow-up blood was drawn about 14 weeks, roughly three months, after antiretroviral therapy began. Whole blood was used without fractionation, so all unsorted peripheral T cells were included. The specimen was blood, collected during antiretroviral therapy. These receptors originate from an adult with HIV infection.

This clonotype has only a few counts. The V call is TRBV7-2, the J call TRBJ2-3, with TRBD2 matching 8 bases. The germline CDR1 and CDR2 sequences are SGHTA and FQGNSA. The CDR3 covers 21 residues. V lost 5 bases, J lost 7 bases, and 29 bases stayed unmatched. Written as DNA, the CDR3 is TGTGCCAGCAGCCCCCGAGGGGTTGCTAGCGGGCGACCGGGCCCCAGTTATACGCAGTATTTT. Amino acid sequence: CASSPRGVASGRPGPSYTQYF. The full variable domain, its missing parts supplied by reference TRBV7-2 and TRBJ2-3, is GAGVSQSPSNKVTEKGKDVELRCDPISGHTALYWYRQSLGQGLEFLIYFQGNSAPDKSGLPSDRFSAERTGGSVSTLTIQRTQQEDSAVYLCASSPRGVASGRPGPSYTQYFGPGTRLTVL.

This clonotype is deemed medium-sized. The chain combines TRBV12-3 or TRBV12-4 with TRBJ2-3; the match to TRBD1 covers 8 bases. With 5 bases clipped from V and 4 bases from J, the junction kept 11 bases outside the gene matches. There are 16 residues in the CDR3. CDR3 sequence reads: CASSPLDRVLPDTQYF. In DNA, the CDR3 is TGTGCCAGCAGTCCTTTGGACAGGGTATTGCCAGATACGCAGTATTTT.

As regards this clonotype: A much more abundant neighbour one base away suggests this may be a read error. J is TRBJ2-7 and V is TRBV9; 8 bases fit TRBD1. Germline lookup yields CDR1 SGDLS and CDR2 YYNGEE. The length of the CDR3 is 13 residues. The CDR3 sequence: CASSGSGGDEQHF. The CDR3 DNA reads as TGTGCCAGCAGCGGCTCAGGGGGCGACGAGCAGCACTTC.

This clonotype was detected ten times or more. This chain uses TRBV5-1 with TRBJ1-5, with unresolved D. The CDR3 is made up of 13 amino acids. Germline CDR1 and CDR2: SGHRS and YFSETQ. V was trimmed by 9 bases and J by 5 bases, leaving 15 bases between them. The CDR3 bases are TGCGCCACCGCCGGTATAGCGGATCAGCCCCAGCATTTT. The encoded protein is CATAGIADQPQHF.

This clonotype came up many times. The gene calls are TRBV12-3 or TRBV12-4 and TRBJ2-3; D remains unclear. Trimming took 5 bases from V and 0 from J, leaving 9 bases between them. The CDR3 consists of 14 residues. CDR3 region: CASSPLQSTDTQYF. CDR3 bases: TGTGCCAGCAGTCCCTTACAGAGCACAGATACGCAGTATTTT.

This clonotype has a handful of counts. V is TRBV20-1 and J is TRBJ2-7; 9 positions agree with TRBD2. Germline V gene sequence: CDR1 DFQATT, CDR2 SNEGSKA (reference sequence). The CDR3 covers 15 residues. V was clipped by 0 bases and J by 2 bases; unmatched bases: 5. The CDR3 loop reads CSARDRPSGTYEQYF. CDR3 bases: TGCAGTGCTAGAGATAGGCCTAGCGGGACCTACGAGCAGTACTTC.

This clonotype has a count of ten or more. V and J are TRBV28 and TRBJ2-2; D possibly corresponds to TRBD2 (5 bases). Trimming stripped 7 bases from V and 5 bases from J, with 11 bases between. The CDR3 has 13 amino acids. CDR1 and CDR2 (germline): MDHEN, SYDVKM. The CDR3 DNA reads as TGTGCCAGCATCCGAGGGAGAACCGGGGAGCTGTTTTTT. Translated: CASIRGRTGELFF.

The V and J genes are TRBV6-5 and TRBJ2-2, with TRBD2 identical over 9 bases. V dropped 5 bases and J dropped 4; count of bases not matched to a gene: 5. Per the germline V gene, CDR1 is MNHEY and CDR2 is SVGAGI. This CDR3 comprises 15 residues. The CDR3, as DNA: TGTGCCAGCAGTACGCGGGGGGGCAGCACCGGGGAGCTGTTTTTT. It specifies CASSTRGGSTGELFF.

By sample share, this clonotype is medium-sized. A read error may account for a junction end that differs from germline. The chain uses TRBV7-7 and TRBJ1-5; TRBD1 is a possible D gene (6 bases). The CDR3 covers 18 residues. Germline V lookup: CDR1 SSHAT, CDR2 FNYEAQ (reference sequence). CDR3 DNA: TGTGCTAGCAGCCCACTCGGGACACAGTACGATAGCAATCAGCCCCAGCATTTT. It codes for CASSPLGTQYDSNQPQHF.

The chain carries TRBV24-1 and TRBJ2-7; a weak D match, TRBD2 (6 bases). Germline V gene data show CDR1 as KGHDR and CDR2 as SFDVKD. V was trimmed by 7 bases and J by 0 bases, leaving 12 bases between them. The CDR3 sequence is 14 residues long. This CDR3 is CATSSGVSSYEQYF. As DNA, the CDR3 is TGTGCCACCAGCTCGGGAGTAAGCTCCTACGAGCAGTACTTC.

This clonotype was counted ten times or more. The chain has TRBV12-3 or TRBV12-4 and TRBJ2-5, with D perhaps TRBD1 or TRBD2 (5 bases each). The CDR3 sequence is 14 residues long. Trimming removed 3 bases from V and 4 bases from J, with 12 bases in between. The CDR3 loop reads CASSLGTVGETQYF. The CDR3 DNA follows: TGTGCCAGCAGTTTGGGGACGGTAGGAGAGACCCAGTACTTC.

This clonotype showed up many times. The rearrangement links TRBV5-6 to TRBJ2-6, with D hard to call. The V end lost 2 bases, the J end lost 2 bases, and 8 bases lay between the germline ends. The CDR3 sequence is 15 residues long. Germline CDR1 reads SGHDT; CDR2 reads YYEEEE. CDR3 DNA sequence: TGTGCCAGCAGCTTTTCAGGCACTGGGGCCAACGTCCTGACTTTC. Protein: CASSFSGTGANVLTF.

By its share, this clonotype is medium-sized (0.01 to 0.1%). The chain uses TRBV6-1 and TRBJ2-3; D is possibly TRBD2 (5 bases). V lost 4 bases and J 6 bases, leaving 14 bases between the germline ends. The CDR3 totals 14 residues. Germline-derived CDR1 and CDR2 are MNHNS and SASEGT. The chain's CDR3 is CASSGTYSTDTQYF. CDR3 nucleotide sequence: TGTGCCAGCAGTGGGACTTATTCGACGGATACGCAGTATTTT.

This clonotype is deemed medium-sized (0.01 to 0.1%). The V gene is TRBV6-5, the J gene TRBJ1-1; no clear D gene. Germline assignment: CDR1 MNHEY and CDR2 SVGAGI. The CDR3 extends over 15 amino acids. Trimming left V 2 bases short and J 4 bases short, with 14 bases between. The CDR3 bases are TGTGCCAGCAGTTACGGCACGGGGAGGTTCACTGAAGCTTTCTTT. Translating gives CASSYGTGRFTEAFF.

The table lists this clonotype with many counts. Here the CDR3 reads CASSLGGGAAQYF. CDR3 in DNA: TGTGCCAGCAGCTTAGGGGGTGGAGCCGCGCAGTACTTC. This chain joins TRBV7-8 and TRBJ2-7; no clear D gene. The CDR3 is made up of 13 amino acids. V lost 1 base to trimming and J lost 9 bases, with 13 bases between them. The germline V gene encodes CDR1 SGHVS and CDR2 FQNEAQ.

The V and J genes are TRBV7-2 and TRBJ1-5; 7 bases map to TRBD1. The ends lost 5 bases at V and 2 bases at J; junction bases unmatched: 9. Germline V gene sequence: CDR1 SGHTA, CDR2 FQGNSA. This CDR3 contains 16 residues. The CDR3 bases are TGTGCCAGCAGCCCCGGCGTAGGGGGCCGCAATCAGCCCCAGCATTTT. It specifies CASSPGVGGRNQPQHF.

This clonotype was observed many times. The chain combines TRBV30 with TRBJ2-7; D ambiguous. The CDR3 length is 14 residues. Germline-derived CDR1 and CDR2 are GTSNPN and SVGIG (reference sequence). With 2 bases removed from V and 2 bases from J, the gap between germline ends came to 13 bases. The CDR3 DNA reads as TGTGCCTGGAGTCCGGGCGTGGTCCCCTACGAGCAGTACTTC. This gives the protein CAWSPGVVPYEQYF.

Only a few counts were recorded for this clonotype. The CDR3 DNA is TGTGCCACCAGTGAAGGGGGACTAGCGGGGAACACCGGGGAGCTGTTTTTT. Translated, it gives CATSEGGLAGNTGELFF. This rearrangement joins TRBV24-1 to TRBJ2-2; 12 positions match TRBD2. The germline gives CDR1 KGHDR, CDR2 SFDVKD. Trimming took 4 bases from V and 1 from J; bases not matched to a gene: 3. The CDR3 length is 17 residues.

This clonotype has just a few counts. In nucleotides, the CDR3 is TGCAGTGCCCAACCGGGAGTGGGACTAGCTCTGTTCTTC. This encodes CSAQPGVGLALFF. V is TRBV20-1 and J is TRBJ2-1; 9 nucleotides align to TRBD2. Germline lookup yields CDR1 DFQATT and CDR2 SNEGSKA (reference sequence). J gave up 15 bases and V 6 bases, and 15 bases lay outside the gene matches. The length of the CDR3 is 13 residues.

This clonotype is classed as medium-sized (0.01 to 0.1%). The chain combines TRBV6-5 with TRBJ2-3, with a tentative D call TRBD1 (5 bases). The CDR3 is 14 amino acids. V dropped 9 bases and J dropped 0 bases, with 13 bases sitting between them. Germline V gene data show CDR1 as MNHEY and CDR2 as SVGAGI. CDR3 DNA sequence: TGTGCCAGGAGAGACAGTCAGAGCACAGATACGCAGTATTTT. Translation gives CARRDSQSTDTQYF.

This clonotype is categorized as medium-sized. The rearrangement links TRBV5-1 to TRBJ2-1; D is ambiguous. The CDR3 is 15 residues long. The ends were cut back, 4 bases at V and 5 bases at J, with 16 bases in the middle. Germline CDR1 and CDR2: SGHRS and YFSETQ. CDR3 in DNA: TGCGCCAGCAGCCCCGCCCCCAAGCCAGACAATGAGCAGTTCTTC. Translated: CASSPAPKPDNEQFF.

This clonotype was seen at least ten times. This sequence joins TRBV3-1 and TRBJ2-2; D unclear. The ends were cut back, 1 base at V and 0 bases at J, with 6 bases in the middle. The V gene's germline CDR1 is LGHDT and CDR2 YNNKEL (reference sequence). The CDR3 is 15 amino acids. CDR3: CASSQGVTNTGELFF. CDR3 bases: TGTGCCAGCAGCCAAGGGGTAACGAACACCGGGGAGCTGTTTTTT.

By share of the sample, this clonotype is medium-sized (0.01 to 0.1%). The chain carries TRBV10-3 and TRBJ2-5; 7 nucleotides match TRBD1. Germline-derived CDR1 and CDR2 are ENHRY and SYGVKD. The CDR3 consists of 14 residues. J lost 5 bases, V lost 6 bases, and 9 bases had no gene match. The CDR3 coding sequence is TGTGCCATCAGCCCCGGGACAGCTCTGGAGACCCAGTACTTC. It yields the protein CAISPGTALETQYF.

This clonotype was counted at least ten times. The rearrangement joins TRBV23-1 to TRBJ2-5, with a tentative D call TRBD2 (5 bases). TRBV23-1 has ORF status, its function being uncertain. V gave up 2 bases and J gave up 1 base, with 14 bases separating them. CDR3 length: 16 amino acids. CDR3 protein: CASSQRPEGSQETQYF. In DNA, the CDR3 is TGCGCCAGCAGTCAACGACCCGAGGGATCCCAAGAGACCCAGTACTTC.

Sample share makes this clonotype medium-sized. This chain joins TRBV6-5 and TRBJ2-3; 11 bases line up with TRBD1. The CDR3 runs 17 residues. Germline trimming cut 2 bases from V and 2 bases from J; bases unmatched to any gene: 6. Germline V CDR1 and CDR2: MNHEY, SVGAGI. CDR3 loop: CASSYRRDRGATDTQYF. The DNA for the CDR3 is TGTGCCAGCAGTTACCGACGGGACAGGGGGGCCACAGATACGCAGTATTTT.

This clonotype is medium-sized. V gene TRBV27 combines with J gene TRBJ2-7; 14 nucleotides line up with TRBD2. Per germline, CDR1 MNHEY and CDR2 SMNVEV (reference sequence). This CDR3 is 20 amino acids long. With V trimmed by 5 bases and J by 3 bases, 18 bases remained unmatched. The CDR3 DNA sequence: TGTGCCAGCAGTGATCTGACCGGGACTAGCGGGAGTACCTTAATCTACGAGCAGTACTTC. Translating gives CASSDLTGTSGSTLIYEQYF.

This rearrangement joins TRBV7-3 to TRBJ2-1; possible D gene TRBD1, 5 bases. V was shortened by 1 base and J by 4 bases, with 11 bases between the two germline ends. The CDR3 is 15 amino acids. Per germline, CDR1 SGHTA and CDR2 FQGTGA. DNA for the CDR3: TGTGCCAGCAGCTTAAGCGGTGGGGCTTACAATGAGCAGTTCTTC. The encoded protein is CASSLSGGAYNEQFF.